The clone carrying this TCR beta chain was picked up many times. For bulk TCR libraries, previously described methods and listed TCR primers were used. TCRdb re-derived calls from the PCR reads in MiXCR, one entry per CDR3 protein. The profile shows 85,000 to 95,000 distinct CDR3 sequences, 15% to 20% of them singletons. Input for naive CD8 libraries was roughly 17,000 to 1,100,000 sorted cells; the RNA fraction used was 10%, 30% or 50%. A CD8+CD4-CCR7+CD45RA+ phenotype served as the sorting definition for naive CD8 T cells. The data are from a study of molecular identifiers for immune sequencing clone quantification. In the study overall: Replicate experiments took RNA from about 21,000 or 97,000 naive CD8 cells, divided it five ways and sequenced four.

The sample consisted of naive CD8+ T cells from blood, with Jurkat cell RNA spiked in. Subset specified: FACS-sorted CD8+CD4-CCR7+CD45RA+ naive T cells. The clonotype comes from a human donor in good health. Some libraries in this study had Jurkat cell RNA spiked in.

The CDR3 region has the DNA TGTGCCTGGAGTCCAAGTCGGGATACGCAGTATTTT. Its protein product is CAWSPSRDTQYF. This rearrangement joins TRBV30 to TRBJ2-3; D remains ambiguous. Trimming shortened V by 2 bases and J by 6 bases, and 9 bases separated the two germline ends. The CDR3 is made up of 12 amino acids. Germline V gene sequence: CDR1 GTSNPN, CDR2 SVGIG (reference sequence).